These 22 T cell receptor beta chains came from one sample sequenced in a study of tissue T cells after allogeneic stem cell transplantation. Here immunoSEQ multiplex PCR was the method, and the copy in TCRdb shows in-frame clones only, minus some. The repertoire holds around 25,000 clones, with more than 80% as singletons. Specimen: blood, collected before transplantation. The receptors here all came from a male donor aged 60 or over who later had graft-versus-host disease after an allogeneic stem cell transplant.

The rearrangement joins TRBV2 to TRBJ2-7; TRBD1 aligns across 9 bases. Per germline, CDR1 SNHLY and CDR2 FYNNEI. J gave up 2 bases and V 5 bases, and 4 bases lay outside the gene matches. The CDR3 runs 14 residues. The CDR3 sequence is CASSTGTGTYEQYF. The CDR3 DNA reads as TGTGCCAGCAGTACCGGGACAGGGACCTACGAGCAGTACTTC.

The CDR3: CASSEAPPGTDTQYF. DNA for the CDR3: TGTGCCAGCAGTGAAGCCCCCCCCGGAACAGATACGCAGTATTTT. This chain uses TRBV2 with TRBJ2-3; D not certain. The germline gives CDR1 SNHLY, CDR2 FYNNEI. This CDR3 region has 15 residues. V was trimmed by 0 bases and J by 3 bases, leaving 10 bases between them.

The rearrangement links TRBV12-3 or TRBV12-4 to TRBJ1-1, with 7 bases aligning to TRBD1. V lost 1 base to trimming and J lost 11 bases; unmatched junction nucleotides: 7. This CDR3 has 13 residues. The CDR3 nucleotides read TGTGCCAGCAGTTTAGAGGACAGGTTGGACGCTTTCTTT. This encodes CASSLEDRLDAFF.

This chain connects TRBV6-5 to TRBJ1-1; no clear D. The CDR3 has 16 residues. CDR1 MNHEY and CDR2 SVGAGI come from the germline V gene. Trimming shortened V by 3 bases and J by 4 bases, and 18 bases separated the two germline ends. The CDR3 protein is CASSYRASGGGTEAFF. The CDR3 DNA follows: TGTGCCAGCAGTTATCGGGCGTCGGGAGGTGGCACTGAAGCTTTCTTT.

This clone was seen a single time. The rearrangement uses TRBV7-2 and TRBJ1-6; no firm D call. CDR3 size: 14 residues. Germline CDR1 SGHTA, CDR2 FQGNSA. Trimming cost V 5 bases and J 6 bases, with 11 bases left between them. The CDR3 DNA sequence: TGTGCCAGCAGCGCCGTATCGGGTAATTCACCCCTCCACTTT. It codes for CASSAVSGNSPLHF. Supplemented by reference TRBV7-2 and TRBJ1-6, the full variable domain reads GAGVSQSPSNKVTEKGKDVELRCDPISGHTALYWYRQSLGQGLEFLIYFQGNSAPDKSGLPSDRFSAERTGGSVSTLTIQRTQQEDSAVYLCASSAVSGNSPLHFGNGTRLTVT.

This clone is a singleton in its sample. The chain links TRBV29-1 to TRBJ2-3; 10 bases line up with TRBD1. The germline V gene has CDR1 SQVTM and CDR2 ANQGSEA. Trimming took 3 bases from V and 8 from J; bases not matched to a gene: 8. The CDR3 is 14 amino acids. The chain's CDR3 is CSVESGTGVGTQYF. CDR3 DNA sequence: TGCAGCGTTGAGTCCGGGACAGGGGTCGGTACGCAGTATTTT.

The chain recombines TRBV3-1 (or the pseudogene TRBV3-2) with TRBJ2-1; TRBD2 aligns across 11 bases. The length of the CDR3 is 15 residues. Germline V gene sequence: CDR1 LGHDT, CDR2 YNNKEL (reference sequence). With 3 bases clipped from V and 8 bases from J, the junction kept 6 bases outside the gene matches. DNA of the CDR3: TGTGCCAGCAGCCATACTAGCGGGAGTACTGATGAGCAGTTCTTC. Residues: CASSHTSGSTDEQFF.

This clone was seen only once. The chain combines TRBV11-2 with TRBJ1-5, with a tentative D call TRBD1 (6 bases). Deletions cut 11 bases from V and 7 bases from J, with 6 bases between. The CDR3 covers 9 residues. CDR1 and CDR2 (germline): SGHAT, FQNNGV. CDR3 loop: CAGGQPQHF. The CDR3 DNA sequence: TGTGCCGGGGGCCAGCCCCAGCATTTT.

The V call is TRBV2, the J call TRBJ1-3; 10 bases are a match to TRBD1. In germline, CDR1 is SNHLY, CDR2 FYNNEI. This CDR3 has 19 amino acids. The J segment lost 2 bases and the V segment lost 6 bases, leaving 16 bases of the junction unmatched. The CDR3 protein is CASRIGQGVKGAAGNTIYF. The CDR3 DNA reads TGTGCCAGCAGGATCGGACAGGGGGTTAAGGGAGCTGCTGGAAACACCATATATTTT.

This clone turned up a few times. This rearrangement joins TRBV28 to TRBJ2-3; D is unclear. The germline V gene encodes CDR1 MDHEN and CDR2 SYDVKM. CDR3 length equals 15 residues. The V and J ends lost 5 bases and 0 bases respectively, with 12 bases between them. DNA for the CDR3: TGTGCCAGCAGTCTCCCGGGTCCCAGCACAGATACGCAGTATTTT. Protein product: CASSLPGPSTDTQYF. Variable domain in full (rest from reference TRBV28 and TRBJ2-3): DVKVTQSSRYLVKRTGEKVFLECVQDMDHENMFWYRQDPGLGLRLIYFSYDVKMKEKGDIPEGYSVSREKKERFSLILESASTNQTSMYLCASSLPGPSTDTQYFGPGTRLTVL.

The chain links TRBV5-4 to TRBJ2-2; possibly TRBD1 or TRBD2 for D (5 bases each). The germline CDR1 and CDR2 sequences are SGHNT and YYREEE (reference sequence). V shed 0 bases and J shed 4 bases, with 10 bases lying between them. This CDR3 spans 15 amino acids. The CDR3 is CASSLGGEITGELFF. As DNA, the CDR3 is TGTGCCAGCAGCTTGGGAGGGGAGATCACCGGGGAGCTGTTTTTT.

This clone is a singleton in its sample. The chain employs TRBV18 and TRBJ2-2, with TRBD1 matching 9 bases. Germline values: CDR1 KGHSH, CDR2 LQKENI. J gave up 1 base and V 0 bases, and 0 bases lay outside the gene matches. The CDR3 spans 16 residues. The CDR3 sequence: CASSPPGQGNTGELFF. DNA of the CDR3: TGTGCCAGCTCACCACCGGGACAGGGGAACACCGGGGAGCTGTTTTTT.

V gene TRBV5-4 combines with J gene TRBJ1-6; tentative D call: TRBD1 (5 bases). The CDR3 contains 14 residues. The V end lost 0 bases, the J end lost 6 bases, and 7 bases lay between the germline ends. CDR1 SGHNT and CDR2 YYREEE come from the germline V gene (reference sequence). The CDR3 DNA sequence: TGTGCCAGCAGCTTGGATCAGGGTAATTCACCCCTCCACTTT. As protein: CASSLDQGNSPLHF.

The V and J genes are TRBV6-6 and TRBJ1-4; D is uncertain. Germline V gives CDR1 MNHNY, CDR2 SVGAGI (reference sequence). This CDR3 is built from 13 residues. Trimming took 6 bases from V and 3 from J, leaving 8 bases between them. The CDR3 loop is CASRNQANEKLFF. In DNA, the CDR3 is TGTGCCAGCAGGAACCAGGCTAATGAAAAACTGTTTTTT.

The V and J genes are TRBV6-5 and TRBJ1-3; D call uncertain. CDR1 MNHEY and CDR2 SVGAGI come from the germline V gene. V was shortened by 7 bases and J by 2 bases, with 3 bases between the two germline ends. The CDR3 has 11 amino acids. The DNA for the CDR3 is TGTGCCAGCATAACTGGAAACACCATATATTTT. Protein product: CASITGNTIYF.

CDR3 protein: CATSRRAHTGELFF. The CDR3 DNA follows: TGTGCCACCAGCAGGAGGGCCCACACCGGGGAGCTGTTTTTT. This chain connects TRBV15 to TRBJ2-2; possibly TRBD2 for D (5 bases). The CDR3 spans 14 residues. Trimming took 3 bases from V and 3 from J, leaving 8 bases between them. Germline loops: CDR1 LNHNV, CDR2 YYDKDF (reference sequence).

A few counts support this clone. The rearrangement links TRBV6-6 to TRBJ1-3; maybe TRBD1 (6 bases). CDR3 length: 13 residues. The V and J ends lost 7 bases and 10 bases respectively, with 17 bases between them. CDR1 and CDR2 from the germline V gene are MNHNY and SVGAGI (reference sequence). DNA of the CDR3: TGTGCCAGCACTGTGACCGAAGGGGGGACCATATATTTT. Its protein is CASTVTEGGTIYF.

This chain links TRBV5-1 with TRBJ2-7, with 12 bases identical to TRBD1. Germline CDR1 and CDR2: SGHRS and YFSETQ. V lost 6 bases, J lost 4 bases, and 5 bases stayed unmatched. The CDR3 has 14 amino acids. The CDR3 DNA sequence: TGCGCCAGCAAGGGACAGGGGGCGGGATACGAGCAGTACTTC. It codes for CASKGQGAGYEQYF.

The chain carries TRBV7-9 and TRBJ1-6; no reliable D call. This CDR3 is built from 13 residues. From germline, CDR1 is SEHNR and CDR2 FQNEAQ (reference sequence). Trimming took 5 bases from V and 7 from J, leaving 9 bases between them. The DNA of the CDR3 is TGTGCCAGCAGCCCCCAACCAAATTCACCCCTCCACTTT. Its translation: CASSPQPNSPLHF.

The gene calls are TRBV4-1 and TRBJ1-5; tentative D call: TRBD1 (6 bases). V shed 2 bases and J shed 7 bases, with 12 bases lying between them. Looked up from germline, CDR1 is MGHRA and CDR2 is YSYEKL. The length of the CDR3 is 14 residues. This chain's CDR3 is CASSQRGVGQPQHF. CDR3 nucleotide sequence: TGCGCCAGCAGCCAAAGGGGGGTGGGGCAGCCCCAGCATTTT.

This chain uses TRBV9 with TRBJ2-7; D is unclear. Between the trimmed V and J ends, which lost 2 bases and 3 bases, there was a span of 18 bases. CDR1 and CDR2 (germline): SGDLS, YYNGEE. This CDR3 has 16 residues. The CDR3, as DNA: TGTGCCAGCAGCGTCGACCCACGCGGACGGATCTACGAGCAGTACTTC. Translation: CASSVDPRGRIYEQYF.

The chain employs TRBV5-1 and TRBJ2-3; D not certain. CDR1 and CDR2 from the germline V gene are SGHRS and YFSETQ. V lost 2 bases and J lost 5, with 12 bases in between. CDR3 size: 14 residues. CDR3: CASSLSFPGDTQYF. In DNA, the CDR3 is TGCGCCAGCAGCTTAAGTTTCCCGGGAGATACGCAGTATTTT.